This TCR beta chain was sequenced during a study of blood T cell repertoires in COVID-19. Background on the study: From T cells, B-cell-depleted T cells, or PBMCs came the material, which was cDNA or gDNA.

Source study methods: The authors estimated nucleated cell counts from reference gene primer amplification. Repertoires were generated with immunoSEQ multiplex PCR, while TCRdb's copy carries only in-frame clones and drops some. From that table come the V and J calls and clone size; the DNA was used to work out D and trimming. The sample has about 300,000 clones, 70% to 90% seen once; the top ten hold about 4%. From germline, CDR1 is MDHEN and CDR2 SYDVKM. The CDR3 extends over 15 amino acids. V lost 5 bases, J lost 4 bases, and 17 bases lay in between. Residents of 24 US areas, aged roughly 18 to 95 years, made up the participants.

The genes are TRBV28 and TRBJ1-2; tentatively, D is TRBD1 (5 bases). Sequencing was carried out using PBMCs or T cells enriched from blood (not recorded which). This sequence was found in a man aged 25 to 45 who had recovered from COVID-19. CDR3 loop: CASSPGTSGLYGYTF. CDR3 DNA sequence: TGTGCCAGCAGTCCCGGGACTTCCGGCCTCTATGGCTACACCTTC.